These 30 T cell receptor beta chains share one sample of origin, sequenced in a study of blood T cell repertoires in COVID-19. The table came from immunoSEQ multiplex PCR; TCRdb's copy has only in-frame clones and leaves some out. The sample lists about 120,000 clones, roughly 89% occurring once. The sample consisted of PBMCs or T cells enriched from blood (not recorded which). Receptors originate from a woman younger than 45 who had recovered from COVID-19.

This chain connects TRBV19 to TRBJ1-2; TRBD1 matches at 7 bases. J was trimmed by 9 bases and V by 5 bases; bases with no gene match: 15. The germline V gene encodes CDR1 LNHDA and CDR2 SQIVND (reference sequence). The CDR3 is 15 residues long. The CDR3 DNA reads as TGTGCCAGTAGTCTCGGGACAGTACAAGTGGGGAGCTACACCTTC. It codes for CASSLGTVQVGSYTF.

The genes are TRBV11-2 and TRBJ2-1; TRBD1 aligns across 11 bases. In germline, CDR1 is SGHAT, CDR2 FQNNGV. This CDR3 has 14 amino acids. V was pared by 1 base and J by 13 bases, with 6 bases of the junction left unmatched. The CDR3 here is CASSLAGTGGSQFF. CDR3 nucleotides: TGTGCCAGCAGCTTAGCCGGGACAGGGGGGTCCCAGTTCTTC.

The rearrangement joins TRBV6-6 to TRBJ1-1; maybe TRBD1 (5 bases). Germline CDR1 and CDR2: MNHNY and SVGAGI (reference sequence). CDR3 length equals 14 residues. The V and J ends lost 0 bases and 3 bases respectively, with 8 bases between them. This chain's CDR3 is CASSYSGGDTEAFF. The DNA for the CDR3 is TGTGCCAGCAGTTACTCCGGGGGGGACACTGAAGCTTTCTTT.

This clone was observed a few times. The chain links TRBV19 to TRBJ1-4, with D possibly being TRBD1 (6 bases). Trimming took off 5 bases at V and 10 bases at J, with 14 bases between the two ends. This CDR3 has 13 amino acids. CDR1 and CDR2 (germline): LNHDA, SQIVND (reference sequence). This CDR3 reads CASSYLGQSKLFF. The CDR3 DNA is TGTGCCAGTAGTTACCTCGGACAGTCAAAACTGTTTTTT.

This clone was observed many times. V gene TRBV27 combines with J gene TRBJ2-3, with TRBD1 matching over 7 bases. Germline values: CDR1 MNHEY, CDR2 SMNVEV (reference sequence). Losses at the gene ends were 6 bases for V and 0 bases for J; bases not matched to a gene: 18. The CDR3 length is 19 residues. This CDR3 is CASRHMRGQIRASTDTQYF. The DNA for the CDR3 is TGTGCCAGCAGACATATGAGGGGGCAGATCCGGGCTAGCACAGATACGCAGTATTTT.

This clone was seen once. The rearrangement joins TRBV5-1 to TRBJ1-1; 10 nucleotides line up with TRBD1. The CDR3 extends over 15 amino acids. Germline lookup yields CDR1 SGHRS and CDR2 YFSETQ. With 4 bases clipped from V and 0 bases from J, the junction kept 3 bases outside the gene matches. CDR3 sequence (DNA): TGCGCCAGCAGCAGGGACAGGGGAATGAACACTGAAGCTTTCTTT. Amino acid sequence: CASSRDRGMNTEAFF.

The V gene is TRBV4-1, the J gene TRBJ2-2; TRBD2 agrees at 7 bases. Trimming took 5 bases from V and 6 from J; bases not matched to a gene: 15. The CDR3 sequence is 17 residues long. Germline V lookup: CDR1 MGHRA, CDR2 YSYEKL. CDR3 sequence: CASSYLGRAQGSGELFF. The CDR3 DNA reads TGCGCCAGCAGCTATCTTGGGAGGGCTCAAGGCTCCGGGGAGCTGTTTTTT.

The chain is built from TRBV9 and TRBJ2-7; 7 nucleotides align to TRBD2. Germline lookup yields CDR1 SGDLS and CDR2 YYNGEE. The CDR3 runs 14 residues. Unmatched junction bases numbered 5, after V lost 2 bases and J lost 3 bases. The CDR3 loop is CASSVGRKDYEQYF. The DNA of the CDR3 is TGTGCCAGCAGCGTCGGGAGGAAAGACTACGAGCAGTACTTC.

CDR3 in DNA: TGTGCCAGCAACCTGGACAGTCAATATGGCTACACCTTC. It yields the protein CASNLDSQYGYTF. This chain uses TRBV12-3 or TRBV12-4 with TRBJ1-2; perhaps TRBD1 as D (6 bases). This CDR3 is built from 13 residues. V lost 7 bases and J 5 bases, leaving 14 bases between the germline ends.

V gene TRBV5-1 combines with J gene TRBJ2-1, with TRBD2 matching over 13 bases. In germline, CDR1 is SGHRS, CDR2 YFSETQ. Germline trimming cut 0 bases from V and 8 bases from J; bases unmatched to any gene: 2. The CDR3 contains 15 residues. The CDR3 reads CASSLGLAGGDEQFF. CDR3 nucleotide sequence: TGCGCCAGCAGCTTGGGACTAGCGGGAGGAGATGAGCAGTTCTTC.

In DNA, the CDR3 is TGTGCCAGCAGTAGTGCTCCAACGAAGACTGGGGGGACTGAAGCTTTCTTT. Its translation: CASSSAPTKTGGTEAFF. The chain links TRBV25-1 to TRBJ1-1, with TRBD1 as a possible D gene (5 bases). CDR1 is MGHDK and CDR2 is SYGVNS in the germline V gene. This CDR3 region has 17 residues. V was shortened by 5 bases and J by 5 bases, with 24 bases between the two germline ends.

The chain recombines TRBV15 with TRBJ2-1, with TRBD2 identical over 10 bases. V shed 0 bases and J 0 bases; nucleotides not matched to a gene: 11. Germline V gene sequence: CDR1 LNHNV, CDR2 YYDKDF (reference sequence). The CDR3 sequence is 20 residues long. CDR3 nucleotide sequence: TGTGCCACCAGCAGAGATACGTTTCAAGCGGGAGGGAGCTCCTACAATGAGCAGTTCTTC. Protein product: CATSRDTFQAGGSSYNEQFF.

This clone appeared a single time. This chain links TRBV2 with TRBJ2-3, with 10 bases that match TRBD1. The CDR3 is 15 amino acids. Looked up from germline, CDR1 is SNHLY and CDR2 is FYNNEI. V was pared by 5 bases and J by 3 bases, with 5 bases of the junction left unmatched. CDR3 sequence reads: CASSLRTGGTDTQYF. The CDR3 coding sequence is TGTGCCAGCAGTCTCCGGACAGGGGGAACAGATACGCAGTATTTT.

This sequence joins TRBV19 and TRBJ2-1, with 9 positions matching TRBD2. The length of the CDR3 is 15 residues. With V trimmed by 6 bases and J by 6 bases, 9 bases remained unmatched. Looked up from germline, CDR1 is LNHDA and CDR2 is SQIVND (reference sequence). This CDR3 reads CASSISWTSVNEQFF. The DNA of the CDR3 is TGTGCCAGTAGCATCTCGTGGACTAGCGTCAATGAGCAGTTCTTC. Variable domain in full (rest from reference TRBV19 and TRBJ2-1): DGGITQSPKYLFRKEGQNVTLSCEQNLNHDAMYWYRQDPGQGLRLIYYSQIVNDFQKGDIAEGYSVSREKKESFPLTVTSAQKNPTAFYLCASSISWTSVNEQFFGPGTRLTVL.

This chain joins TRBV11-2 and TRBJ2-2, with TRBD2 as a possible D gene (5 bases). The CDR3 is made up of 16 amino acids. Trimming pared 0 bases from V and 0 bases from J, leaving 8 bases between. In germline, CDR1 is SGHAT, CDR2 FQNNGV. The CDR3 nucleotides read TGTGCCAGCAGCTTAGACCTACTAGCGAACACCGGGGAGCTGTTTTTT. This gives the protein CASSLDLLANTGELFF.

The chain combines TRBV6-1 with TRBJ2-7, with 10 bases lining up with TRBD1. Germline V lookup: CDR1 MNHNS, CDR2 SASEGT. CDR3 length: 15 amino acids. The junction had 7 bases not matched to a gene; V was cut back by 1 base and J by 7 bases. Here the CDR3 reads CASSEGGTGASEQYF. The DNA of the CDR3 is TGTGCCAGCAGTGAAGGCGGGACAGGGGCATCGGAGCAGTACTTC.

This chain links TRBV28 with TRBJ1-1; D might be TRBD1 (6 bases). The CDR3 totals 14 residues. Germline V CDR1 and CDR2: MDHEN, SYDVKM. Trimming stripped 6 bases from V and 3 bases from J, with 14 bases between. The CDR3 DNA is TGTGCCAGCAGCTATAGACAGGCAGACACTGAAGCTTTCTTT. Protein sequence: CASSYRQADTEAFF.

V gene TRBV13 combines with J gene TRBJ2-1; TRBD2 matches 12 bases. The germline V gene has CDR1 PRHDT and CDR2 FYEKMQ (reference sequence). The V segment lost 1 base and the J segment 9 bases; nucleotides outside the gene matches: 10. This CDR3 is built from 17 residues. CDR3 DNA sequence: TGTGCCAGCAGCTTAGCTAGCGGGAGGGGCGAGCTTGGTGAGCAGTTCTTC. This codes for CASSLASGRGELGEQFF.

The rearrangement uses TRBV4-3 and TRBJ1-5, with TRBD1 as a possible D gene (6 bases). The germline V gene encodes CDR1 LGHNA and CDR2 YSLEER. The V end was cut by 0 bases, the J end by 7 bases, with 7 bases between. This CDR3 has 13 residues. The CDR3 protein is CASSQDGGQPQHF. The CDR3 coding sequence is TGCGCCAGCAGCCAAGATGGGGGCCAGCCCCAGCATTTT.

This chain joins TRBV7-8 and TRBJ2-7, with 9 bases identical to TRBD1. The CDR3 consists of 15 residues. The V gene's germline CDR1 is SGHVS and CDR2 FQNEAQ. V was clipped by 5 bases and J by 6 bases; unmatched bases: 11. The CDR3 DNA is TGTGCCAGCAGCGCCCGGGACAGGGTGTGGGGCGAGCAGTACTTC. This translates into CASSARDRVWGEQYF.

This sequence joins TRBV18 and TRBJ1-2; D remains ambiguous. The CDR3 is made up of 17 amino acids. Trimming removed 5 bases at V and 7 bases at J, with 26 bases between. The germline gives CDR1 KGHSH, CDR2 LQKENI. The CDR3 loop is CASSDSGTLVAGGGYTF. CDR3 DNA sequence: TGTGCCAGCTCAGATTCCGGAACCTTAGTGGCGGGAGGTGGCTACACCTTC.

The V and J genes are TRBV20-1 and TRBJ2-7, with D perhaps TRBD2 (5 bases). CDR3 length: 11 residues. V lost 7 bases and J 7 bases, leaving 14 bases between the germline ends. CDR1 is DFQATT, CDR2 SNEGSKA, per germline (reference sequence). The DNA of the CDR3 is TGCAGTGTCGCCCAGACGGGAGAGCAGTACTTC. As protein: CSVAQTGEQYF.

This clone was seen more than once but under ten times. This chain joins TRBV24-1 and TRBJ2-1; 7 bases are a match to TRBD2. Germline trimming cut 4 bases from V and 7 bases from J; bases unmatched to any gene: 9. The germline V gene has CDR1 KGHDR and CDR2 SFDVKD. The CDR3 has 15 amino acids. The CDR3 nucleotides read TGTGCCACCAGTGAAGGCGGGAGCCCCGGGAATGAGCAGTTCTTC. As protein: CATSEGGSPGNEQFF.

The chain has TRBV7-3 and TRBJ1-6; D is perhaps TRBD1 (5 bases). Germline assignment: CDR1 SGHTA and CDR2 FQGTGA. The CDR3 totals 13 residues. Trimming removed 10 bases at V and 9 bases at J, with 16 bases between. CDR3 region: CATATEEGSPLHF. The CDR3 DNA reads TGTGCCACCGCGACAGAGGAAGGTTCACCCCTCCACTTT.

The genes are TRBV6-5 and TRBJ2-3; the D gene is possibly TRBD1 (5 bases). The CDR3 is 15 residues long. CDR1 MNHEY and CDR2 SVGAGI come from the germline V gene. With 3 bases removed from V and 3 bases from J, the gap between germline ends came to 13 bases. For the CDR3, the DNA is TGTGCCAGCAGTTATTCCTTTCAGGGAACAGATACGCAGTATTTT. It is translated as CASSYSFQGTDTQYF.

This clone was observed a single time. The chain carries TRBV19 and TRBJ2-6; 7 bases line up with TRBD2. Per germline, CDR1 LNHDA and CDR2 SQIVND (reference sequence). The J segment lost 1 base and the V segment lost 8 bases, leaving 14 bases of the junction unmatched. The CDR3 extends over 18 amino acids. The CDR3 coding sequence is TGTGCCAGTTGGGGGAGGCGGGGGTGGGGGTCTGGGGCCAACGTCCTGACTTTC. This translates into CASWGRRGWGSGANVLTF.

The V call is TRBV7-2, the J call TRBJ1-6; D remains ambiguous. Trimming took 1 base from V and 13 from J, leaving 11 bases between them. CDR1 SGHTA and CDR2 FQGNSA come from the germline V gene. This CDR3 is 13 amino acids long. The CDR3 here is CASSLGTSRPLHF. CDR3 coding DNA: TGTGCCAGCAGCTTAGGAACTAGCCGGCCCCTCCACTTT. Combining the CDR3 with reference TRBV7-2 and TRBJ1-6 gives the whole variable domain GAGVSQSPSNKVTEKGKDVELRCDPISGHTALYWYRQSLGQGLEFLIYFQGNSAPDKSGLPSDRFSAERTGGSVSTLTIQRTQQEDSAVYLCASSLGTSRPLHFGNGTRLTVT.

J is TRBJ2-1 and V is TRBV5-1, with 9 bases matching TRBD2. The CDR3 totals 15 residues. The V gene end was trimmed by 3 bases and the J gene end by 7 bases; junction bases not matched to a gene: 8. Germline values: CDR1 SGHRS, CDR2 YFSETQ. The CDR3, as DNA: TGCGCCAGCAGCTCAACCGGGACTAGCACGAATGAGCAGTTCTTC. Translation: CASSSTGTSTNEQFF. Looking up the rest from reference TRBV5-1 and TRBJ2-1 gives the full variable domain: KAGVTQTPRYLIKTRGQQVTLSCSPISGHRSVSWYQQTPGQGLQFLFEYFSETQRNKGNFPGRFSGRQFSNSRSEMNVSTLELGDSALYLCASSSTGTSTNEQFFGPGTRLTVL.

The gene calls are TRBV7-2 and TRBJ2-2, with 9 bases identical to TRBD2. V dropped 7 bases and J dropped 4; count of bases not matched to a gene: 7. CDR1 and CDR2 from the germline V gene are SGHTA and FQGNSA. The length of the CDR3 is 15 residues. The CDR3 here is CASTGAGGRTGELFF. CDR3 coding DNA: TGTGCCAGCACTGGGGCGGGAGGGCGCACCGGGGAGCTGTTTTTT.

The chain employs TRBV7-8 and TRBJ2-5, with 9 bases matching TRBD1. Per germline, CDR1 SGHVS and CDR2 FQNEAQ. The CDR3 contains 14 residues. The J segment lost 5 bases and the V segment lost 6 bases, leaving 7 bases of the junction unmatched. The CDR3 is CASSLRDRVETQYF. CDR3 sequence (DNA): TGTGCCAGCAGTCTTCGGGACAGGGTGGAGACCCAGTACTTC.